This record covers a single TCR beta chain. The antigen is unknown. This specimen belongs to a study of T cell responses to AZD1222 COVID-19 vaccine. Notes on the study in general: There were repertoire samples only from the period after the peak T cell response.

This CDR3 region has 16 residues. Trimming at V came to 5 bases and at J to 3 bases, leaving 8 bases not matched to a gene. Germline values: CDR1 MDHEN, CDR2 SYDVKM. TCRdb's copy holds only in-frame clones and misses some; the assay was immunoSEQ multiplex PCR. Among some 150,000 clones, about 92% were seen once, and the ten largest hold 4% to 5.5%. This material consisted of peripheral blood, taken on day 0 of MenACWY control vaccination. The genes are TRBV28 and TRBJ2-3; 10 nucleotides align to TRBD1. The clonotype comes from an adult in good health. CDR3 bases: TGTGCCAGCAGTGGACCGGGACAGGGGAAGACAGATACGCAGTATTTT. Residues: CASSGPGQGKTDTQYF. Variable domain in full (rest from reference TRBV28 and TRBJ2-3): DVKVTQSSRYLVKRTGEKVFLECVQDMDHENMFWYRQDPGLGLRLIYFSYDVKMKEKGDIPEGYSVSREKKERFSLILESASTNQTSMYLCASSGPGQGKTDTQYFGPGTRLTVL.